This T cell receptor beta chain came from a study of shared clonotypes between healthy human individuals. Overall study: The study used three CD4 naive, three CD4 memory, two CD8 naive and one CD8 memory plate per donor. Regarding the study as a whole: Clonotypes not shared had lower generation probabilities than those common to all four donors.

Points on this clone: Its antigen is undetermined.

V was pared by 6 bases and J by 1 base, with 12 bases between. Germline loops: CDR1 LNHDA, CDR2 SQIVND (reference sequence). The CDR3 totals 15 residues. At deep level, the assay was performed. The protocol was immunoSEQ multiplex PCR, while the TCRdb copy is restricted to in-frame clones and leaves out a portion. Counted here are 2,500,000 or so clones, approximately 90% occurring once; the ten biggest clones make up around 0.38%. The sample taken for sequencing was naive CD4+ T cells from PBMCs. Subset defined: CD45RA+ positively selected. This receptor was taken from a man in his late teens or twenties in good health. Some clones in this sample may be carry-over from other donors' samples. V and J are TRBV19 and TRBJ2-2; D uncertain. The CDR3 coding sequence is TGTGCCAGTAGCATCCTAGAAAAGAACACCGGGGAGCTGTTTTTT. Translation: CASSILEKNTGELFF.